Listed here are 3 T cell receptor beta chains from one sample, sequenced in a study of blood T cell repertoires in COVID-19. Sequenced by immunoSEQ multiplex PCR; TCRdb stores in-frame clones only, minus some. The sample yields about 240,000 clones, around 86% seen once. Sequencing was done on a sample of peripheral blood. The receptors were sampled from a man of 80 years or more with acute or convalescent COVID-19.

J is TRBJ1-2 and V is TRBV2; D unresolved. The CDR3 covers 11 residues. The germline V gene has CDR1 SNHLY and CDR2 FYNNEI. V was trimmed by 6 bases and J by 3 bases, leaving 5 bases between them. CDR3 protein: CASREYYGYTF. As DNA, the CDR3 is TGTGCCAGCAGGGAGTACTATGGCTACACCTTC.

The V gene is TRBV5-1, the J gene TRBJ1-4, with D maybe TRBD1 (6 bases). Germline V gene data show CDR1 as SGHRS and CDR2 as YFSETQ. The CDR3 length is 14 residues. Trimming cost V 10 bases and J 2 bases, with 15 bases left between them. For the CDR3, the DNA is TGCGCCGGACAGAGGGGCGGGACTAATGAAAAACTGTTTTTT. Protein sequence: CAGQRGGTNEKLFF.

J is TRBJ2-2 and V is TRBV1; TRBD2, the table's D call, lacks a check against the DNA. TRBV1 is a known pseudogene. The CDR3 runs 15 residues. CDR3 in amino acids: CTSSHSGSNTGELFF. The CDR3 DNA reads as TGCACCAGCAGCCATAGCGGGAGTAATACCGGGGAGCTGTTTTTT.